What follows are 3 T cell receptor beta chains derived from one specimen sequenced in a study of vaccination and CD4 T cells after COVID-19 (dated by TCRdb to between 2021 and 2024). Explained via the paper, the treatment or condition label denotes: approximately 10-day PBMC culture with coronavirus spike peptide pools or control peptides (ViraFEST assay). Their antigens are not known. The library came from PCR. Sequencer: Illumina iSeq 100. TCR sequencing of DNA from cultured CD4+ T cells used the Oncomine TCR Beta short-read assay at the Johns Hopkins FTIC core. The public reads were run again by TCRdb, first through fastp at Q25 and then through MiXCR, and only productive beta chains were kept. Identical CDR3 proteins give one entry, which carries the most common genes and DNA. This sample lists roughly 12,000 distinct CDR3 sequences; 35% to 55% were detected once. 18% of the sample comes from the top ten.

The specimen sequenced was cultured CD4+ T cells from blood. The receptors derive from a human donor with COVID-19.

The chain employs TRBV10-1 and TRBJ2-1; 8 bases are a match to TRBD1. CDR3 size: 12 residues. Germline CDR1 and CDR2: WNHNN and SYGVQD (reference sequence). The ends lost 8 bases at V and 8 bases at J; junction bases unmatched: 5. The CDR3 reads CASADRVDEQFF. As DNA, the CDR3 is TGCGCCAGCGCGGACAGGGTGGATGAGCAGTTCTTC.

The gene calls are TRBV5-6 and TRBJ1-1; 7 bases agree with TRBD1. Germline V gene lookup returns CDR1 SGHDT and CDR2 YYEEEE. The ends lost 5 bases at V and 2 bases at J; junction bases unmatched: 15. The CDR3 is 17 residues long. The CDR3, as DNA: TGTGCCAGCAGTAAACTAAAAGGGACAGCCCAAAACACTGAAGCTTTCTTT. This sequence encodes CASSKLKGTAQNTEAFF.

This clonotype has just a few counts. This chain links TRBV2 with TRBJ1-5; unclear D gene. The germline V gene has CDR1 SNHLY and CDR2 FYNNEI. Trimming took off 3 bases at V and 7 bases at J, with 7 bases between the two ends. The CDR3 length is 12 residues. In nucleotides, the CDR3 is TGTGCCAGCAGTGAGGGCCGGCAGCCCCAGCATTTT. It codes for CASSEGRQPQHF.